Each of the 21 T cell receptor beta chains below was sequenced from the same sample in a study of vaccination effects on CD4 cells after COVID-19. Antigen-specific CD4+ T cells were expanded (with viral peptide pools) by the ViraFEST assay ahead of sequencing. The culture ran for 10 days, and then CD4+ T cells were isolated. The person had PCR-confirmed SARS-CoV-2 infection between March and December 2020. No cognate antigen is known for these TCRs. Some clones are missing from TCRdb's copy, which holds only in-frame ones; the method was immunoSEQ multiplex PCR. The data show tens of thousands of clones, 70% to 80% seen once. Sequences were derived from CD4+ T cells from PBMCs cultured with a peptide pool, sampled before COVID-19 vaccination. The receptor source for this set is a human donor who had a prior SARS-CoV-2 infection.

V and J are TRBV11-2 and TRBJ1-5; 8 nucleotides match TRBD1. After removal of 5 bases from V and 5 bases from J, the junction contained 2 bases not matched to a gene. The CDR3 has 13 residues. Germline V gives CDR1 SGHAT, CDR2 FQNNGV. The CDR3 DNA reads TGTGCCAGCAGCCCACAGGGGGATCAGCCCCAGCATTTT. As protein: CASSPQGDQPQHF.

V is TRBV24-1 and J is TRBJ2-3; possible D gene TRBD2, 5 bases. V was cut by 5 bases and J by 4 bases, with 18 bases left in between. The CDR3 has 16 residues. CDR1 and CDR2 (germline): KGHDR, SFDVKD. CDR3 sequence: CATSGTGMNVPDTQYF. The CDR3, as DNA: TGTGCCACCAGTGGAACCGGGATGAACGTCCCAGATACGCAGTATTTT.

The CDR3 reads CATSGQLYTEAFF. The CDR3 DNA reads TGTGCCACCTCGGGACAGTTATACACTGAAGCTTTCTTT. J is TRBJ1-1 and V is TRBV19, with TRBD1 matching 7 bases. V lost 10 bases, J lost 3 bases, and 8 bases stayed unmatched. Germline V gives CDR1 LNHDA, CDR2 SQIVND (reference sequence). This CDR3 is 13 amino acids long.

This chain links TRBV5-6 with TRBJ1-6, with 7 bases lining up with TRBD1. This CDR3 comprises 16 residues. CDR1 and CDR2 from the germline V gene are SGHDT and YYEEEE. V lost 2 bases and J lost 10; bases outside the gene matches: 12. The CDR3 here is CASSFGVDRVGSPLHF. CDR3 coding DNA: TGTGCCAGCAGCTTCGGTGTAGACAGGGTCGGCTCACCCCTCCACTTT.

For the CDR3, the DNA is TGTGCCAGCACGGGACAGGGTGGGGGGGAGCTGTTTTTT. Translating gives CASTGQGGGELFF. The chain links TRBV2 to TRBJ2-2; 9 positions match TRBD1. This CDR3 contains 13 residues. The V gene's germline CDR1 is SNHLY and CDR2 FYNNEI. V gave up 7 bases and J gave up 8 bases; unmatched junction bases: 5.

The chain couples TRBV5-1 to TRBJ1-1; maybe TRBD1 (6 bases). CDR1 and CDR2 (germline): SGHRS, YFSETQ. The CDR3 runs to 15 residues. The germline V and J ends were trimmed by 0 bases and 1 base, with 10 bases remaining between them. The CDR3 bases are TGCGCCAGCAGCTTGGAAGGGACACAGAACACTGAAGCTTTCTTT. It is translated as CASSLEGTQNTEAFF.

This chain joins TRBV2 and TRBJ1-6; no clear D. Trimming took 7 bases from V and 1 from J, leaving 2 bases between them. From germline, CDR1 is SNHLY and CDR2 FYNNEI. This CDR3 has 12 amino acids. DNA for the CDR3: TGTGCCAGCACGTCCTATAATTCACCCCTCCACTTT. It codes for CASTSYNSPLHF.

This clone was observed a few times. The chain combines TRBV7-2 with TRBJ2-5; D gene unclear. The CDR3 has 16 residues. V lost 1 base and J lost 1, with 13 bases in between. Germline loops: CDR1 SGHTA, CDR2 FQGNSA. The CDR3: CASSLGSRSGQETQYF. The CDR3 nucleotides read TGTGCCAGCAGCTTAGGATCGCGATCAGGCCAAGAGACCCAGTACTTC.

The chain has TRBV27 and TRBJ1-1; 8 bases are shared with TRBD1. Per germline, CDR1 MNHEY and CDR2 SMNVEV (reference sequence). The CDR3 length is 15 residues. The V gene end was trimmed by 4 bases and the J gene end by 0 bases; junction bases not matched to a gene: 4. The CDR3: CASSSDRVLNTEAFF. In DNA, the CDR3 is TGTGCCAGCAGTTCGGACAGGGTCTTGAACACTGAAGCTTTCTTT.

The chain combines TRBV11-3 with TRBJ1-1; no reliable D call. The V gene lost 5 bases and the J gene lost 5 bases, with 6 bases spanning the gap. Germline-derived CDR1 and CDR2 are SGHNT and YENEEA. The CDR3 is 11 amino acids. The CDR3 coding sequence is TGTGCCAGCAGCCAGACGACTGAAGCTTTCTTT. Translating it yields CASSQTTEAFF.

The J gene is TRBJ2-4, the V gene TRBV10-3; 9 nucleotides align to TRBD1. Germline CDR1 is ENHRY and CDR2 is SYGVKD. The V gene end was trimmed by 3 bases and the J gene end by 4 bases; junction bases not matched to a gene: 7. This CDR3 spans 16 amino acids. CDR3 bases: TGTGCCATCAGTGACCCAACCGGGACAGGGAAAAACATTCAGTACTTC. It is translated as CAISDPTGTGKNIQYF.

The count of this clone is one. The chain carries TRBV6-2 or TRBV6-3 and TRBJ2-7, with D unclear. This CDR3 is built from 12 residues. V shed 0 bases and J shed 1 base, with 1 base lying between them. Looked up from germline, CDR1 is MNHEY and CDR2 is SVGEGT. CDR3 residues: CASSYSSYEQYF. The CDR3 region has the DNA TGTGCCAGCAGTTACTCGTCCTACGAGCAGTACTTC.

V and J are TRBV15 and TRBJ2-3; 8 bases map to TRBD2. CDR3 length: 16 amino acids. CDR1 and CDR2 from the germline V gene are LNHNV and YYDKDF (reference sequence). Trimming took 1 base from V and 2 from J; bases not matched to a gene: 5. This CDR3 reads CATSRGGSGITDTQYF. CDR3 DNA sequence: TGTGCCACCAGCAGAGGTGGTAGCGGGATCACAGATACGCAGTATTTT.

The rearrangement joins TRBV3-1 (or the pseudogene TRBV3-2) to TRBJ1-2, with D perhaps matching TRBD1 (6 bases). V dropped 0 bases and J dropped 6 bases, with 11 bases sitting between them. Germline CDR1 LGHDT, CDR2 YNNKEL (reference sequence). This CDR3 spans 14 amino acids. This CDR3 reads CASSQDDRMHGYTF. CDR3 nucleotides: TGTGCCAGCAGCCAAGATGACAGGATGCATGGCTACACCTTC.

The table lists this clone with a few counts. The chain carries TRBV2 and TRBJ2-3; D is uncertain. The germline V gene encodes CDR1 SNHLY and CDR2 FYNNEI. V dropped 0 bases and J dropped 2 bases, with 0 bases sitting between them. There are 12 residues in the CDR3. The CDR3 DNA reads TGTGCCAGCAGTGAAGCCACAGATACGCAGTATTTT. This encodes CASSEATDTQYF.

This clone was recorded a few times. The V call is TRBV10-3, the J call TRBJ1-5; the D is unclear. Germline values: CDR1 ENHRY, CDR2 SYGVKD. The CDR3 is 15 amino acids. Between the trimmed V and J ends, which lost 2 bases and 7 bases, there was a span of 15 bases. As DNA, the CDR3 is TGTGCCATCAGTGAGACGGGAGGTTTAGGACAGCCCCAGCATTTT. Protein sequence: CAISETGGLGQPQHF.

The chain carries TRBV5-1 and TRBJ1-3; the match to TRBD1 covers 7 bases. Trimming took 3 bases from V and 2 from J; bases not matched to a gene: 2. The germline V gene encodes CDR1 SGHRS and CDR2 YFSETQ. The CDR3 covers 14 residues. Here the CDR3 reads CASSSGTAGNTIYF. In nucleotides, the CDR3 is TGCGCCAGCAGCTCAGGGACAGCTGGAAACACCATATATTTT.

This chain uses TRBV2 with TRBJ2-5, with 7 positions matching TRBD2. The CDR3 runs to 14 residues. Germline CDR1 SNHLY, CDR2 FYNNEI. V lost 4 bases and J lost 1; bases outside the gene matches: 3. The CDR3: CASSGLAAQETQYF. CDR3 nucleotide sequence: TGTGCCAGCAGTGGCCTAGCGGCCCAAGAGACCCAGTACTTC. Variable domain in full (rest from reference TRBV2 and TRBJ2-5): EPEVTQTPSHQVTQMGQEVILRCVPISNHLYFYWYRQILGQKVEFLVSFYNNEISEKSEIFDDQFSVERPDGSNFTLKIRSTKLEDSAMYFCASSGLAAQETQYFGPGTRLLVL.

The V and J genes are TRBV15 and TRBJ1-6; 9 bases are shared with TRBD1. This CDR3 has 15 residues. V shed 0 bases and J 10 bases; nucleotides not matched to a gene: 4. Germline V CDR1 and CDR2: LNHNV, YYDKDF (reference sequence). The CDR3: CATSRDRDRASPLHF. CDR3 nucleotides: TGTGCCACCAGCAGAGATAGGGACAGGGCCTCACCCCTCCACTTT.

The chain recombines TRBV30 with TRBJ1-2, with a weak D call TRBD1 (6 bases). This CDR3 contains 13 residues. CDR1 is GTSNPN, CDR2 SVGIG, per germline (reference sequence). V lost 3 bases to trimming and J lost 6 bases, with 14 bases between them. CDR3 protein: CAWSEDSFNGYTF. The CDR3 DNA sequence: TGTGCCTGGAGCGAGGACAGCTTCAATGGCTACACCTTC. The full variable domain, with the rest looked up from reference TRBV30 and TRBJ1-2, is SQTIHQWPATLVQPVGSPLSLECTVEGTSNPNLYWYRQAAGRGLQLLFYSVGIGQISSEVPQNLSASRPQDRQFILSSKKLLLSDSGFYLCAWSEDSFNGYTFGSGTRLTVV.

The genes are TRBV9 and TRBJ2-5, with D unclear. The CDR3 has 14 amino acids. Looked up from germline, CDR1 is SGDLS and CDR2 is YYNGEE. V lost 3 bases, J lost 1 base, and 10 bases lay in between. CDR3 coding DNA: TGTGCCAGCAGCGCTCCCACCGGCCAAGAGACCCAGTACTTC. Amino acid sequence: CASSAPTGQETQYF.